Listed here is a single T cell receptor beta chain. It lacks a known antigen. No per-base quality is available; no much larger clone lies one base away. The time point label corresponds to: recipient sample about 28 days before transplant, after cytoreduction. Blood from recipients was drawn about 28 days before transplant and again at days 30, 100 and 180 after transplant. Using Nuclei Lysis Solution, genomic DNA was extracted from unfractionated peripheral blood mononuclear cells that were either fresh or cryopreserved. This sample is part of a study of T cell clonotyping in hematopoietic cell transplantation (dated by TCRdb to about 2021). Study-wide context: Pretransplant samples from recipients were collected after cytoreduction. The study collected 110 to 150 blood samples from 35 consecutive transplant recipients and their related donors. Patients were recruited between September 2015 and January 2017 and followed until late 2020 or death. What the work shows at the level of the full study, not this receptor alone: Donor and pretransplant recipient Inverse Simpson Index values predicted broader posttransplant TCR repertoire diversity. A decrease in recipient TCR diversity was observed after transplant, and a progressive increase in pathologically expanded clonotypes was seen from day 30 to day 180. The sample size was limited, and CD4 and CD8 repertoire contributions could not be separated because cells were not sorted. Just a small fraction of recipient repertoires overlapped with donor repertoires, and more than 95% appeared de novo at the given depth.

After removal of 4 bases from V and 5 bases from J, the junction retains 10 bases not matched to a gene. From cysteine to phenylalanine, the CDR3 is 15 amino acids long. Left in the record is the CDR3 DNA by itself, 45 bases read in frame from the first base. From the germline V gene (reference sequence), CDR1 is LNHDA and CDR2 is SQIVND. The immunoSEQ assay, a bias-controlled multiplex PCR with V- and J-specific primers, was used to amplify TCR beta CDR3 regions from genomic DNA. In a second PCR step, the CDR3 amplicons were tagged with a proprietary barcode plus Illumina adapter sequences. CDR3 libraries were sequenced on an Illumina MiSeq instrument. Per the authors' processing: immunoSEQ Analyzer 3.0 was used for export and quality control, with R Bioconductor and Immunarch used for downstream analyses. Only productive rearrangements in the normalized downsampled data set went into calculating the repertoire metrics. In the normalized cohort, clonotypes with more than 5 templates were defined as pathologically expanded. Repertoire diversity was measured with the Inverse Simpson Index. CMV-specificity analyses were carried out on the non-normalized data set to capture all clonotypes. TCRdb re-hosts the immuneACCESS table, in-frame sequences only. Its copies lack some clones; in the studies checked, an unresolved V gene accounts for under half of them, and the cause for the rest is not known. D and trimming were read from the DNA, whereas the V and J calls and clone size are those reported in that table. For this sample there are 75,000 to 95,000 clones; about 96% appear just once. Of the sample, roughly 1.7% is held by the ten largest clones.

Sequences were derived from peripheral blood mononuclear cells, sampled before stem cell transplant. The sequence was collected from a woman aged 45-60 years with acute myeloid leukemia. Some clones in this sample may be carry-over from other donors' samples. The chain uses TRBV19 and TRBJ2-7, with 8 middle bases fitting TRBD1. At the DNA level, the sequence is TGTGCCAGTAGTACGACTCGGACAGGGAGAAACGAGCAGTACTTC. Its product reads: CASSTTRTGRNEQYF.